There are a few counts of the clone carrying this T cell receptor beta chain. Its antigen remains unidentified. The data were taken from a study of PD-1 blockade in classical Hodgkin lymphoma. Study-wide points: Patients who responded completely had about the same baseline diversity as newly diagnosed patients. CD4+ TCR diversity rose significantly by C4D1, and CD8+ TCR diversity did not.

Method: immunoSEQ multiplex PCR; TCRdb's copy keeps in-frame clones and lacks some. The sample includes around 53,000 clones, about 75% of them seen just once. The time point was: cycle 4 day 1 (C4D1), after more than 5 weeks of nivolumab. Every patient relapsed after autologous stem cell transplantation, and brentuximab vedotin exposure varied. The CDR3 runs 15 residues. The V gene end was trimmed by 1 base and the J gene end by 4 bases; junction bases not matched to a gene: 5. CDR1 is SEHNR, CDR2 FQNEAQ, per germline (reference sequence). V is TRBV7-9 and J is TRBJ1-1, with 8 nucleotides matching TRBD1. Material: peripheral blood mononuclear cells (PBMCs), obtained before the fourth cycle of nivolumab. This receptor was obtained from a human donor with classical Hodgkin lymphoma. The CDR3 coding sequence is TGTGCCAGCAGCTTAGGGTTTGACAGGGGCACTGAAGCTTTCTTT. Encoded protein: CASSLGFDRGTEAFF.